This entry concerns a single T cell receptor (beta chain). From germline, CDR1 is SGHAT and CDR2 FQNNGV. The germline V and J ends were trimmed by 6 bases and 4 bases, with 18 bases remaining between them. The CDR3 length is 15 residues. This record belongs to a study of blood T cells in healthy people across ages. At the level of the study: For every two T cells, template switching captured about one barcoded beta molecule.

A second PCR of 7 to 11 cycles used a sample-barcoded 5' primer and a J-beta primer mix. MiXCR was run by TCRdb on the 5' RACE reads, yielding one entry per CDR3 protein. The data hold 1.5 million or so distinct CDR3 sequences, with approximately 39% observed a single time. Specimen: blood. This receptor was obtained from a woman aged 18 to 35 in good health. This chain joins TRBV11-2 and TRBJ1-2; D may be TRBD1 (6 bases). CDR3 in DNA: TGTGCCAGCAGTGGCCTCAGGGGCGTCCTCTATGGCTACACCTTC. Its protein is CASSGLRGVLYGYTF.